This T cell receptor beta chain was sequenced during a study of technical replicates of blood from a few donors. This CDR3 has 14 amino acids. The V and J ends lost 1 base and 0 bases respectively, with 6 bases between them. Germline-derived CDR1 and CDR2 are PRHDT and FYEKMQ (reference sequence). Clones were read by immunoSEQ multiplex PCR, and TCRdb kept only the in-frame ones, dropping some. The repertoire holds fewer than 90,000 clones, 92% seen once, with 0.42% in the top ten. Specimen: T cells isolated from PBMCs. The source is a human donor in good health. The rearrangement links TRBV13 to TRBJ1-2; D gene unclear. The CDR3 bases are TGTGCCAGCAGCTTAGAGCGTTCTAACTATGGCTACACCTTC. It is translated as CASSLERSNYGYTF.